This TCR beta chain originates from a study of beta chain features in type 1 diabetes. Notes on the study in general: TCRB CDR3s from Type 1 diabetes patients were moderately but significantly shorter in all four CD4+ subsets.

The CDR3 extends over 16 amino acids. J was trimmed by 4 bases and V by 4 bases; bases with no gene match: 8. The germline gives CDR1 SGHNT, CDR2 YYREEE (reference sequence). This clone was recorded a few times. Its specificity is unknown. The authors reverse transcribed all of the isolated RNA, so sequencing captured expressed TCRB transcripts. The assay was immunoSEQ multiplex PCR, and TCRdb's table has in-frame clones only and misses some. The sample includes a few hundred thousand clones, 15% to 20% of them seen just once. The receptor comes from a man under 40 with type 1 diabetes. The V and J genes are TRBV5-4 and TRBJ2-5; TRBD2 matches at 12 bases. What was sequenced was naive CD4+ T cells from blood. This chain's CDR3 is CASSRMTSGSRETQYF. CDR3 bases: TGTGCCAGCAGCCGAATGACTAGCGGGAGCCGAGAGACCCAGTACTTC. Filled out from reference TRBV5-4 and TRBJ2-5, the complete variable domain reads ETGVTQSPTHLIKTRGQQVTLRCSSQSGHNTVSWYQQALGQGPQFIFQYYREEENGRGNFPPRFSGLQFPNYSSELNVNALELDDSALYLCASSRMTSGSRETQYFGPGTRLLVL.